Shown below are 9 T cell receptor beta chains from a single sample sequenced in a study of T cells in narcolepsy. Clones were sequenced by immunoSEQ multiplex PCR, and TCRdb holds only the in-frame ones, with some missing. The sample consists of around 31,000 clones, 78% of them appearing once. Sequences were obtained from CD45RA- memory CD4+ T cells from PBMCs. The source of these receptors is a human donor with narcolepsy.

The chain employs TRBV6-6 and TRBJ2-5, with 7 bases that match TRBD1. There are 15 residues in the CDR3. J was trimmed by 1 base and V by 6 bases; bases with no gene match: 8. The V gene's germline CDR1 is MNHNY and CDR2 SVGAGI (reference sequence). The CDR3 bases are TGTGCCAGCAGCCGGACAGGAGTTGGCCAAGAGACCCAGTACTTC. It is translated as CASSRTGVGQETQYF.

The gene calls are TRBV6-1 and TRBJ1-3; D is unclear. Germline lookup yields CDR1 MNHNS and CDR2 SASEGT. The CDR3 loop spans 11 amino acids. The germline V and J ends were trimmed by 0 bases and 8 bases, with 2 bases remaining between them. The CDR3, as DNA: TGTGCCAGCAGTGAAGCGCACACCATATATTTT. It is translated as CASSEAHTIYF.

The V call is TRBV18, the J call TRBJ2-5; TRBD2 aligns across 10 bases. CDR3 length: 14 amino acids. Germline V gene data show CDR1 as KGHSH and CDR2 as LQKENI. V lost 3 bases to trimming and J lost 3 bases; unmatched junction nucleotides: 1. CDR3 in amino acids: CASSPGTSEETQYF. The CDR3 DNA reads TGTGCCAGCTCACCCGGGACTAGCGAAGAGACCCAGTACTTC.

The rearrangement uses TRBV28 and TRBJ1-6, with D unresolved. This CDR3 is 15 amino acids long. V lost 8 bases, J lost 0 bases, and 11 bases lay in between. Germline assignment: CDR1 MDHEN and CDR2 SYDVKM. DNA of the CDR3: TGTGCCAGCGAGGCGGAGAGCTCCTATAATTCACCCCTCCACTTT. Translating it yields CASEAESSYNSPLHF.

The chain is built from TRBV9 and TRBJ1-3; no firm D call. V was trimmed by 3 bases and J by 0 bases, leaving 10 bases between them. The CDR3 has 15 residues. CDR1 and CDR2 from the germline V gene are SGDLS and YYNGEE. CDR3 sequence reads: CASSAPRDSGNTIYF. The CDR3 DNA reads TGTGCCAGCAGCGCCCCACGGGACTCTGGAAACACCATATATTTT.

V gene TRBV7-3 combines with J gene TRBJ2-1; perhaps TRBD2 as D (6 bases). This CDR3 spans 18 amino acids. In germline, CDR1 is SGHTA, CDR2 FQGTGA. The V end lost 5 bases, the J end lost 4 bases, and 24 bases lay between the germline ends. CDR3 coding DNA: TGTGCCAGCAGCCCCCCTAGTGGGGGAGGACTGGGATACAATGAGCAGTTCTTC. Translation: CASSPPSGGGLGYNEQFF.

This sequence joins TRBV7-8 and TRBJ2-7; 11 positions agree with TRBD2. Germline V gene data show CDR1 as SGHVS and CDR2 as FQNEAQ. V lost 1 base, J lost 10 bases, and 6 bases stayed unmatched. The CDR3 sequence is 14 residues long. CDR3 in amino acids: CASSLEGTSGKQYF. CDR3 DNA sequence: TGTGCCAGCAGCTTAGAGGGGACTAGCGGAAAACAGTACTTC. Drawing the rest from reference TRBV7-8 and TRBJ2-7, the complete variable domain is GAGVSQSPRYKVAKRGQDVALRCDPISGHVSLFWYQQALGQGPEFLTYFQNEAQLDKSGLPSDRFFAERPEGSVSTLKIQRTQQEDSAVYLCASSLEGTSGKQYFGPGTRLTVT.

CDR3: CASSWTAEAFF. The CDR3 DNA follows: TGTGCCAGCAGCTGGACAGCCGAAGCTTTCTTT. This chain links TRBV5-8 with TRBJ1-1, with D perhaps TRBD1 (6 bases). The germline V and J ends were trimmed by 3 bases and 8 bases, with 8 bases remaining between them. The CDR3 loop spans 11 amino acids. The germline V gene encodes CDR1 SGHTS and CDR2 YDEGEE.

The chain has TRBV11-2 and TRBJ2-7; D unclear. V lost 5 bases and J lost 5, with 16 bases in between. Germline V gives CDR1 SGHAT, CDR2 FQNNGV. CDR3 length equals 14 residues. CDR3 nucleotide sequence: TGTGCCAGCAGCCCCACTTCTTCGGGTAACGAGCAGTACTTC. Translated: CASSPTSSGNEQYF.